This is a list of T cell receptor beta chains from one sample in a study of T cells in localized non-small cell lung cancer. Sequencing was performed with immunoSEQ multiplex PCR; in TCRdb, only in-frame clones are kept and a portion is missing. The data contain about 59,000 clones, 80% to 95% of them singletons. Sequences were derived from peripheral blood, sampled before any cancer treatment. The receptors were gathered from a man between 40 and 69 years old with stage I lung adenocarcinoma. The CDR3 runs from the conserved cysteine through the conserved F or W. A D gene is named only where the DNA matches it firmly. Clone size appears in some rows only: once, few, many, or a class for an expanded clone.

size	V	D	J	CDR3	DNA
-	TRBV27	TRBD1	TRBJ2-1	CASSLSYNHRDRGFF	TGTGCCAGCAGTTTATCCTATAATCACCGGGACAGGGGGTTCTTC
-	TRBV4-1	-	TRBJ2-2	CASSYFGELFF	TGCGCCAGCAGCTACTTTGGGGAGCTGTTTTTT
-	TRBV19	TRBD1	TRBJ1-2	CASTDRGYGYTF	TGTGCCAGCACAGACAGGGGCTATGGCTACACCTTC
-	TRBV4-1	-	TRBJ1-2	CASSQEVLGSSYTF	TGCGCCAGCAGCCAAGAGGTATTGGGGTCGAGCTACACCTTC
-	TRBV30	-	TRBJ1-2	CAWSVGIYGYTF	TGTGCCTGGAGTGTAGGGATCTATGGCTACACCTTC
-	TRBV6-5	-	TRBJ1-6	CASSYSENSPLHF	TGTGCCAGCAGTTACTCGGAGAATTCACCCCTCCACTTT
-	TRBV21-1	-	TRBJ2-2	CASSPPGRRCPGNTGELFF	TGTGCCAGCAGCCCTCCGGGGCGCAGATGCCCCGGGAACACCGGGGAGCTGTTTTTT
-	TRBV5-1	-	TRBJ1-1	CASSLGVGGTEAFF	TGCGCCAGCAGCTTGGGGGTCGGGGGCACTGAAGCTTTCTTT
once	TRBV19	-	TRBJ2-7	CASSMGVSYEQYF	TGTGCCAGTAGTATGGGGGTATCCTACGAGCAGTACTTC
-	TRBV5-1	-	TRBJ2-2	CASRGTDTGELFF	TGCGCCAGCAGGGGGACCGACACCGGGGAGCTGTTTTTT
-	TRBV5-5	-	TRBJ1-4	CASSLTGTNEKLFF	TGTGCCAGCAGCTTGACAGGAACTAATGAAAAACTGTTTTTT
-	TRBV29-1	TRBD1	TRBJ2-1	CSVEGQGVYNEQFF	TGCAGCGTTGAAGGACAGGGGGTGTACAATGAGCAGTTCTTC
-	TRBV14	-	TRBJ1-2	CASSQDRGRYGYTF	TGTGCCAGCAGCCAAGATAGGGGACGCTATGGCTACACCTTC
-	TRBV19	-	TRBJ1-2	CASSIRGTYGYTF	TGTGCCAGTAGTATCCGGGGGACTTATGGCTACACCTTC
-	TRBV30	TRBD2	TRBJ2-3	CAWTVFGREGPDTQYF	TGTGCCTGGACCGTTTTCGGGCGGGAGGGCCCGGATACGCAGTATTTT
-	TRBV7-8	-	TRBJ2-7	CASSLGGPGAGTEYF	TGTGCCAGCAGCTTAGGAGGACCCGGGGCTGGGACCGAGTACTTC
-	TRBV6-6	-	TRBJ2-7	CASKGLAQEQYF	TGTGCCAGCAAGGGGCTAGCTCAGGAGCAGTACTTC
-	TRBV10-3	-	TRBJ1-2	CAISERGDYGYTF	TGTGCCATCAGTGAAAGGGGTGACTATGGCTACACCTTC
-	TRBV5-1	-	TRBJ2-7	CASSPRDPLPYEQYF	TGCGCCAGCAGCCCCCGGGACCCACTCCCCTACGAGCAGTACTTC
-	TRBV7-8	-	TRBJ2-3	CASSLPRGIWGKSTDTQYF	TGTGCCAGCAGCCTCCCCCGTGGGATATGGGGGAAAAGCACAGATACGCAGTATTTT
-	TRBV5-1	TRBD2	TRBJ2-7	CASSLVAGGSYEQYF	TGCGCCAGCAGCTTGGTGGCGGGAGGCTCCTACGAGCAGTACTTC
-	TRBV7-6	TRBD1	TRBJ2-7	CASSRGQGEFSYEQYF	TGTGCCAGCAGCCGCGGACAGGGCGAGTTTTCCTACGAGCAGTACTTC
-	TRBV15	TRBD1	TRBJ2-1	CATEQGASYNEQFF	TGTGCCACCGAACAGGGGGCTTCCTACAATGAGCAGTTCTTC
-	TRBV6-1	-	TRBJ1-6	CASSEEDGRNSPLHF	TGTGCCAGCAGTGAAGAGGACGGGCGCAATTCACCCCTCCACTTT
-	TRBV5-6	TRBD2	TRBJ2-7	CASSAGGSGRWGTYEQYF	TGTGCCAGCAGCGCCGGCGGTAGCGGGAGGTGGGGGACCTACGAGCAGTACTTC
-	TRBV11-2	TRBD2	TRBJ2-1	CASSYGTSGRTGEQFF	TGTGCCAGCAGCTATGGGACTAGCGGGAGGACAGGGGAGCAGTTCTTC
few	TRBV7-7	-	TRBJ2-7	CASSLGRNGSPTYEQYF	TGTGCTAGCAGCTTAGGAAGGAACGGGAGCCCAACCTACGAGCAGTACTTC
few	TRBV5-6	-	TRBJ1-1	CASSQFRKNTEAFF	TGTGCCAGCAGCCAGTTTAGGAAGAACACTGAAGCTTTCTTT
once	TRBV10-3	-	TRBJ1-2	CAISGGRRHGYTF	TGTGCCATCAGTGGGGGACGGCGCCATGGCTACACCTTC
-	TRBV18	-	TRBJ1-4	CASSPNTRSWGTTNEKLFF	TGTGCCAGCTCACCAAACACACGCTCCTGGGGGACAACTAATGAAAAACTGTTTTTT
-	TRBV6-4	TRBD2	TRBJ2-1	CASSAGTSGNNEQFF	TGTGCCAGCAGCGCCGGGACTAGCGGGAACAATGAGCAGTTCTTC
-	TRBV5-4	-	TRBJ1-2	CASSLGGSEGYTF	TGTGCCAGCAGCTTGGGGGGAAGCGAGGGCTACACCTTC
-	TRBV19	-	TRBJ1-2	CASSTGTDYGYTF	TGTGCCAGTAGCACCGGGACGGACTATGGCTACACCTTC
-	TRBV30	-	TRBJ2-3	CAWSGGTTDTQYF	TGTGCCTGGAGCGGCGGGACCACAGATACGCAGTATTTT
-	TRBV6-5	TRBD1	TRBJ1-1	CASSTTGFWTEAFF	TGTGCCAGCAGTACGACAGGGTTTTGGACTGAAGCTTTCTTT
-	TRBV29-1	-	TRBJ2-7	CSVEEVGVYEQYF	TGCAGCGTTGAAGAGGTGGGGGTTTACGAGCAGTACTTC
-	TRBV11-2	-	TRBJ1-1	CASSFAHKRDGRGTEAFF	TGTGCCAGCAGCTTCGCACACAAGAGGGACGGACGGGGCACTGAAGCTTTCTTT
-	TRBV19	-	TRBJ1-4	CASRNQGSNEKLFF	TGTGCCAGTAGGAACCAGGGAAGTAATGAAAAACTGTTTTTT
-	TRBV21-1	-	TRBJ2-7	CASREGGNPTYEQYF	TGTGCCAGCAGGGAGGGAGGGAACCCTACCTACGAGCAGTACTTC
-	TRBV11-1	TRBD2	TRBJ2-2	CASSLFGGSGSVRGELFF	TGTGCCAGCAGCTTATTCGGTGGTAGCGGGAGTGTCCGGGGGGAGCTGTTTTTT
-	TRBV15	-	TRBJ2-7	CATSRDRGWYEQYF	TGTGCCACCAGCAGAGATCGGGGGTGGTACGAGCAGTACTTC
-	TRBV18	TRBD1	TRBJ2-2	CASSPSPPGQRLGELFF	TGTGCCAGCTCACCATCCCCCCCGGGACAGCGTCTCGGGGAGCTGTTTTTT
-	TRBV7-9	-	TRBJ1-1	CASRQTVGTEAFF	TGTGCCAGCAGGCAAACGGTAGGGACTGAAGCTTTCTTT
-	TRBV2	-	TRBJ2-7	CASIRDGYEQYF	TGTGCCAGCATTAGGGACGGCTACGAGCAGTACTTC
-	TRBV25-1	TRBD1	TRBJ1-6	CASRDRGNSPLHF	TGTGCCAGCCGGGACAGGGGGAATTCACCCCTCCACTTT
-	TRBV2	TRBD1	TRBJ2-3	CASSTGGTDTQYF	TGTGCCAGCAGTACAGGGGGCACAGATACGCAGTATTTT
-	TRBV2	TRBD2	TRBJ2-2	CASSVGLAGGAGELFF	TGTGCCAGCAGTGTTGGACTAGCGGGAGGGGCGGGGGAGCTGTTTTTT
-	TRBV19	-	TRBJ2-7	CASSFGVLPSYEQYF	TGTGCCAGCTCCTTCGGGGTCCTACCGTCTTACGAGCAGTACTTC
-	TRBV19	TRBD1	TRBJ1-2	CASTQGVGGYTF	TGTGCCAGTACTCAGGGGGTAGGCGGCTACACCTTC